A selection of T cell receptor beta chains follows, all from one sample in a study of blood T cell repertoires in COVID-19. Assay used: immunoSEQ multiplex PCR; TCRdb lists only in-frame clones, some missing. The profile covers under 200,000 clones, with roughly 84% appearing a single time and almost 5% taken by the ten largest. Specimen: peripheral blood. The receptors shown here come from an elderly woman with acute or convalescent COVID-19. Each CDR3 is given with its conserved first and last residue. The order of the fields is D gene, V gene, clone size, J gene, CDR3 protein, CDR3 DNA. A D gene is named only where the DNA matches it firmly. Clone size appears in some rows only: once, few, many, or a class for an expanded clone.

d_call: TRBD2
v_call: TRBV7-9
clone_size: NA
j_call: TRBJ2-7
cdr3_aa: CASSSRTSGSPYEQYF
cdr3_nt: TGTGCCAGCAGCTCCCGGACTAGCGGGAGTCCCTACGAGCAGTACTTC

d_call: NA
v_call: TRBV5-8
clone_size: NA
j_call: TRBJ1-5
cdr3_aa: CASSFTGTFNQPQHF
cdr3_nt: TGTGCCAGCAGTTTTACCGGGACATTCAATCAGCCCCAGCATTTT

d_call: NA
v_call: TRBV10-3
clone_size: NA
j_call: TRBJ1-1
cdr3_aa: CAISESIPRGGTEAFF
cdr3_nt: TGTGCCATCAGTGAGTCAATCCCCCGAGGTGGAACTGAAGCTTTCTTT

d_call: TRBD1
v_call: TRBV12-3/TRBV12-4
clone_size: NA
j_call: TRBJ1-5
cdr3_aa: CASSRGRQPQHF
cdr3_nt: TGTGCCAGCAGCAGGGGGCGTCAGCCCCAGCATTTT

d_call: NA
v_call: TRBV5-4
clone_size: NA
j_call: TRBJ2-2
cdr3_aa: CASSLYVGELFF
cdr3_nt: TGTGCCAGCAGCTTGTATGTCGGGGAGCTGTTTTTT

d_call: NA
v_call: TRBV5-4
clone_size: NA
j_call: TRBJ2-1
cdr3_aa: CASSLASSPYNEQFF
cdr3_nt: TGTGCCAGCAGCTTGGCTAGCAGCCCCTACAATGAGCAGTTCTTC

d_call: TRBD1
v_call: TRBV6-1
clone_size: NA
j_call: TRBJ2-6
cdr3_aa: CASSATGLVPGANVLTF
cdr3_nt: TGTGCCAGCAGTGCGACAGGGTTGGTTCCTGGGGCCAACGTCCTGACTTTC

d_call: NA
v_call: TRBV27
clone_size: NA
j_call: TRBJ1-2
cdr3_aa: CASSFNTGKGHYGYTF
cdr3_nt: TGTGCCAGCAGTTTTAACACCGGGAAGGGACATTATGGCTACACCTTC

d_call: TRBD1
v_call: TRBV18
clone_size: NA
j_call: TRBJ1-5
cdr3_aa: CASSRGDRGRNQPQHF
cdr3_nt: TGTGCCAGCTCACGAGGGGACAGGGGACGCAATCAGCCCCAGCATTTT

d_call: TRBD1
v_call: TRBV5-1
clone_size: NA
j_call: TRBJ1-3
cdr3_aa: CASSTGSSGNTIYF
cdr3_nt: TGCGCCAGTTCGACAGGGAGCTCTGGAAACACCATATATTTT

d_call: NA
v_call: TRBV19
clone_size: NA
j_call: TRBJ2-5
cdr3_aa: CASTARYQETQYF
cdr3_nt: TGTGCCAGTACTGCGCGCTACCAAGAGACCCAGTACTTC

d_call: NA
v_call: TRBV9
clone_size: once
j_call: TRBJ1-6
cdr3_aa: CASSVRGSSPLHF
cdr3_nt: TGTGCCAGCAGCGTAAGGGGGAGCTCACCCCTCCACTTT

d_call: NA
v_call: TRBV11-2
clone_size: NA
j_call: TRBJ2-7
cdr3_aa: CASSEDTDREQYF
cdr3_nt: TGTGCCAGCAGCGAGGACACGGATCGGGAGCAGTACTTC

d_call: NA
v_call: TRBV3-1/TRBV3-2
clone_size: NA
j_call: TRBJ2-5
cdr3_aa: CASSQMTIQETQYF
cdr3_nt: TGTGCCAGCAGCCAGATGACTATCCAAGAGACCCAGTACTTC

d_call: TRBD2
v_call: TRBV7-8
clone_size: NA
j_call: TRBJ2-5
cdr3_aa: CASSLGGTSGRYGETQYF
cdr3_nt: TGTGCCAGCAGCTTAGGGGGGACTAGCGGGAGATACGGGGAGACCCAGTACTTC

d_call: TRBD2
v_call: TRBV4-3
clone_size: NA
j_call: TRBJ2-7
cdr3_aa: CASSQDLDSGTYEQYF
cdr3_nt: TGCGCCAGCAGCCAAGATCTTGATAGCGGGACCTACGAGCAGTACTTC

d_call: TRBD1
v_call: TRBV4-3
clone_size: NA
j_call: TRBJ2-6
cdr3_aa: CASSRHETGSGANVLTF
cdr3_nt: TGCGCCAGCAGCCGACATGAGACAGGGAGTGGGGCCAACGTCCTGACTTTC

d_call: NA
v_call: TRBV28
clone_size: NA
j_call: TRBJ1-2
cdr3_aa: CASAQSGKYGYTF
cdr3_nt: TGTGCCAGCGCACAGTCAGGGAAGTATGGCTACACCTTC

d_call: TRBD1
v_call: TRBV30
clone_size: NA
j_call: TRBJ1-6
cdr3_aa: CAWSATGGNTYNSPLHF
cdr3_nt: TGTGCCTGGAGTGCTACAGGGGGCAACACCTATAATTCACCCCTCCACTTT

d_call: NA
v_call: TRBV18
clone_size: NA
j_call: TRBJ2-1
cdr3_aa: CASSPATVNNEQFF
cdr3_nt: TGTGCCAGCTCACCAGCCACAGTCAACAATGAGCAGTTCTTC

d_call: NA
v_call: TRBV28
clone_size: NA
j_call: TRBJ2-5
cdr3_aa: CASSFGMELGTQYF
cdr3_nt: TGTGCCAGCAGTTTTGGCATGGAGCTCGGGACCCAGTACTTC

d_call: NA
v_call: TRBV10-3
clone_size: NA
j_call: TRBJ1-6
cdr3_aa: CAISERDTGSNSPLHF
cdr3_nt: TGTGCCATCAGTGAGCGGGACACCGGATCTAATTCACCCCTCCACTTT

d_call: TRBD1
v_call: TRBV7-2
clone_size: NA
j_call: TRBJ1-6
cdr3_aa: CASSSIQDRELLHF
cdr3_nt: TGTGCCAGCAGCTCCATCCAAGACAGGGAACTCCTCCACTTT

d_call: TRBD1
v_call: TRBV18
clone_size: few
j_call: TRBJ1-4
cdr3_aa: CASSPLLTGTGGEKLFF
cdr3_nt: TGTGCCAGCTCACCGCTTTTAACCGGGACAGGGGGTGAAAAACTGTTTTTT

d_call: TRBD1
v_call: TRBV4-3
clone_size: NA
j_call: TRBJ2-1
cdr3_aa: CASSQGDSRSYNEQFF
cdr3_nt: TGCGCCAGCAGCCAGGGGGACAGTCGGTCCTACAATGAGCAGTTCTTC

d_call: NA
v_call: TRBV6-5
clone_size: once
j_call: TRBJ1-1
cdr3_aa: CASSPPGHRNTEAFF
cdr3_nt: TGTGCCAGCAGTCCTCCGGGACACCGGAACACTGAAGCTTTCTTT

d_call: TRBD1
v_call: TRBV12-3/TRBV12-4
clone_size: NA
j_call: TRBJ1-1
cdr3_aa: CASTRDSLTEAFF
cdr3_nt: TGTGCCAGCACCCGGGACAGCCTCACTGAAGCTTTCTTT

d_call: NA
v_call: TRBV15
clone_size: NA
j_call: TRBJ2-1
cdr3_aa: CATSRGARGMGPLLEQFF
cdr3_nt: TGTGCCACCAGCAGAGGCGCGCGAGGGATGGGTCCGTTATTGGAGCAGTTCTTC

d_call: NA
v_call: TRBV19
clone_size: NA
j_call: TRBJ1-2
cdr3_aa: CASTTPGYHGYTF
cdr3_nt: TGTGCCAGTACAACCCCAGGGTATCATGGCTACACCTTC

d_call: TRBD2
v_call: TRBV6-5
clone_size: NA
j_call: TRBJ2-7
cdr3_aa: CASSYSFGGRVYEQYF
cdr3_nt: TGTGCCAGCAGTTACTCGTTTGGCGGGAGGGTCTACGAGCAGTACTTC

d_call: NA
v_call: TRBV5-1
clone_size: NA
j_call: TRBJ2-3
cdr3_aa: CASSANRDPDTQYF
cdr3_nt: TGCGCCAGCAGCGCAAACAGGGATCCAGATACGCAGTATTTT

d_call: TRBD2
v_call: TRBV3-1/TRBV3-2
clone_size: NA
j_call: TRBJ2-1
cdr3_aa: CASSLAGTAEVEQFF
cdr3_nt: TGTGCCAGCAGCCTAGCGGGCACCGCGGAGGTTGAGCAGTTCTTC

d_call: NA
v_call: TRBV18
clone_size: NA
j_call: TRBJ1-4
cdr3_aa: CASSPFQVAGLTTNEKLFF
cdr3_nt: TGTGCCAGCTCACCATTCCAGGTTGCAGGATTAACAACTAATGAAAAACTGTTTTTT

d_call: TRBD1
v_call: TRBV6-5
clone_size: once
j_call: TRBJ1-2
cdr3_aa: CASKGGAGGEGYTF
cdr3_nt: TGTGCCAGCAAGGGGGGTGCAGGGGGCGAAGGCTACACCTTC

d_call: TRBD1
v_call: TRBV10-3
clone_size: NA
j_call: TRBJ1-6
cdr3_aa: CAISDGTGSSPLHF
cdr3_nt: TGTGCCATCAGTGACGGGACAGGGAGTTCACCCCTCCACTTT

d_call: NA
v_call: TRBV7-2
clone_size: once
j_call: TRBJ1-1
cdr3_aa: CASSPTRTTTVAFF
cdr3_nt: TGTGCCAGCAGCCCGACAAGGACAACGACGGTAGCTTTCTTT

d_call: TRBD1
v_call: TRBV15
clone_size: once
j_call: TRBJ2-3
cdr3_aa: CATSRDSRGIDTQYF
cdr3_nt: TGTGCCACCAGCAGAGATAGCAGGGGGATAGATACGCAGTATTTT

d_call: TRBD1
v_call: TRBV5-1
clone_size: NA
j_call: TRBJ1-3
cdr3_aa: CASSLQGQGFGNTIYF
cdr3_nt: TGCGCCAGCAGCTTACAGGGACAGGGCTTTGGAAACACCATATATTTT

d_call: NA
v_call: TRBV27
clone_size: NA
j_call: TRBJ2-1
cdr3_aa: CASSLETQYNEQFF
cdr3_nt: TGTGCCAGCAGTTTAGAAACACAGTACAATGAGCAGTTCTTC

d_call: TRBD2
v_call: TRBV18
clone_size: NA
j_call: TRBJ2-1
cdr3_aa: CASSLLAGQYNEQFF
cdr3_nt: TGTGCCAGCTCACTACTAGCGGGACAGTACAATGAGCAGTTCTTC

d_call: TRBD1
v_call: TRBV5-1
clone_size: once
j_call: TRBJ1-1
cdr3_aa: CASSSRTGGGTEAFF
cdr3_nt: TGCGCCAGCAGCTCTCGGACAGGCGGCGGCACTGAAGCTTTCTTT

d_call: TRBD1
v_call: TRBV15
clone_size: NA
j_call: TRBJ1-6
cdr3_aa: CATSRERTGGSPLHF
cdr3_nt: TGTGCCACCAGCAGAGAACGAACAGGGGGATCACCCCTCCACTTT

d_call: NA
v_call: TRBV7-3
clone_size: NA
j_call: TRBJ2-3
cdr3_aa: CASSFGRGTDTQYF
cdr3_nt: TGTGCCAGCAGCTTTGGGAGGGGGACAGATACGCAGTATTTT

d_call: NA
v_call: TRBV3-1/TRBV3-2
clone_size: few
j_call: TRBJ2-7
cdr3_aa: CASSPFQRYEQYF
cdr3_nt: TGTGCCAGCAGCCCCTTCCAGCGATACGAGCAGTACTTC

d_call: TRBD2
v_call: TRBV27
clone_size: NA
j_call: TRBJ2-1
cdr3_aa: CASSLLRGAGVRNEQFF
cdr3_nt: TGTGCCAGCAGTTTATTGAGAGGGGCGGGGGTACGCAATGAGCAGTTCTTC

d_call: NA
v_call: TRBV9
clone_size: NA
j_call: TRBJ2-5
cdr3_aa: CASSVGGLQETQYF
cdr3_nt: TGTGCCAGCAGCGTAGGCGGGCTCCAAGAGACCCAGTACTTC

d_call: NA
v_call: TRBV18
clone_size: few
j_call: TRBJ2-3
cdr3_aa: CASSPPAGQGTDTQYF
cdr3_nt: TGTGCCAGCTCACCACCGGCGGGCCAAGGGACAGATACGCAGTATTTT

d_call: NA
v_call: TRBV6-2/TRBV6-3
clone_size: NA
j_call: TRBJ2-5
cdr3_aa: CASSRGTQYF
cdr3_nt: TGTGCCAGCAGTAGGGGGACCCAGTACTTC

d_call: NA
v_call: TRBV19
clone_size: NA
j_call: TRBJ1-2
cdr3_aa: CASSFRARRGYTF
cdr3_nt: TGTGCCAGTAGCTTCCGGGCCCGGAGGGGCTACACCTTC

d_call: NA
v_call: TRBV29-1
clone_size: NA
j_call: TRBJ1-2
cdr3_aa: CSVPGWDGYTF
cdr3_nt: TGCAGCGTACCAGGGTGGGATGGCTACACCTTC

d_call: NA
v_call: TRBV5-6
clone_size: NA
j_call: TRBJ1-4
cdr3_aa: CASSSGLGEKLFF
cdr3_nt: TGTGCCAGCAGCTCGGGACTGGGGGAAAAACTGTTTTTT

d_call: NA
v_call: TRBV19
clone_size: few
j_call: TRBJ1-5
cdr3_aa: CASSTHLMAQHF
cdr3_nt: TGTGCCAGTAGTACACACCTTATGGCCCAGCATTTT

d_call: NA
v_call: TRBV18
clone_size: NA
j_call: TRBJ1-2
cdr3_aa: CASSPGVAGKNYGYTF
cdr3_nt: TGTGCCAGCTCACCTGGAGTGGCAGGGAAGAACTATGGCTACACCTTC

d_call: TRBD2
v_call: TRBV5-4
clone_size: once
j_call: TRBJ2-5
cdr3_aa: CASSLGSGRGQETQYF
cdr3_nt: TGTGCCAGCAGCTTGGGTAGCGGGAGAGGTCAAGAGACCCAGTACTTC

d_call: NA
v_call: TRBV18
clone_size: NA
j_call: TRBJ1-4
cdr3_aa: CASSAQQGTTANEKLFF
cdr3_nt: TGTGCCAGCTCAGCGCAACAGGGTACGACGGCTAATGAAAAACTGTTTTTT